The rows below give T cell receptor beta chains drawn from one sample of a study of T cells in Graves' hyperthyroidism and ophthalmopathy. TCRdb passed the multiplex PCR reads through MiXCR, listing each CDR3 protein once. This table has approximately 600,000 distinct CDR3 sequences, around 13% appearing once. The specimen was blood. Source of these receptors: a woman in her thirties with Graves' hyperthyroidism that later progressed to Graves' ophthalmopathy. Each CDR3 is given with its conserved first and last residue. The order of the fields is V gene, CDR3 length, D gene, J gene, clone size, CDR3 protein, CDR3 DNA. D genes are given only for firm matches. Some rows have no size entry. The others give once, few or many, or a class for an expanded clone.

>TRBV5-5|19|TRBD2|TRBJ2-7|many
CASSFRGWGAAGDPYEQYF
TGTGCCAGCAGCTTCCGCGGGTGGGGTGCAGCGGGAGACCCCTACGAGCAGTACTTC
>TRBV5-5|18|TRBD1|TRBJ2-3|few
CASSLWGDRGIMSDTQYF
TGTGCCAGCAGCTTGTGGGGGGACAGGGGAATAATGTCAGATACGCAGTATTTT
>TRBV11-3|14|-|TRBJ2-3|many
CASSLASFSDTQYF
TGTGCCAGCAGCTTAGCATCATTCAGTGATACGCAGTATTTT
>TRBV24-1|17|TRBD1|TRBJ2-7|many
CATSQAPNTGVSDEQYF
TGTGCCACCAGTCAGGCCCCAAATACAGGGGTTAGTGACGAGCAGTACTTC
>TRBV7-2|15|-|TRBJ1-5|many
CASSLGWGRNQPQHF
TGTGCCAGCAGCTTAGGGTGGGGGAGGAATCAGCCCCAGCATTTT
>TRBV3-1|13|-|TRBJ1-1|many
CASSLPGLTEAFF
TGTGCCAGCAGCCTCCCAGGGCTCACTGAAGCTTTCTTT
>TRBV29-1|11|TRBD1|TRBJ2-7|many
CSVTGAYEQYF
TGCAGCGTTACAGGGGCCTACGAGCAGTACTTC
>TRBV27|12|-|TRBJ2-3|many
CASRKYTDTQYF
TGTGCCAGCAGGAAATACACAGATACGCAGTATTTT
>TRBV5-8|16|TRBD1|TRBJ1-4|-
CASSLEGQGRNEKLFF
TGTGCCAGCAGCTTGGAAGGACAGGGCCGTAATGAAAAACTGTTTTTT
>TRBV3-1|14|TRBD2|TRBJ2-1|many
CASRGASGSDEQFF
TGTGCCAGCAGAGGCGCTAGCGGGAGCGATGAGCAGTTCTTC
>TRBV30|12|-|TRBJ2-1|-
CAWSPPGNEQFF
TGTGCCTGGAGTCCGCCGGGCAATGAGCAGTTCTTC
>TRBV6-1|14|-|TRBJ1-2|many
CASRLDRNNYGYTF
TGTGCCAGCAGATTAGACAGAAATAACTATGGCTACACCTTC
>TRBV7-9|15|-|TRBJ2-5|many
CASSLVRGGQETQYF
TGTGCCAGCAGCTTAGTACGGGGAGGCCAAGAGACCCAGTACTTC
>TRBV3-1|16|-|TRBJ1-2|many
CASSQVFGTADYGYTF
TGTGCCAGCAGCCAAGTTTTCGGGACTGCCGACTATGGCTACACCTTC
>TRBV12-3/TRBV12-4|19|-|TRBJ1-5|-
CASSFRPLIRSDSNQPQHF
TGTGCCAGCAGTTTTCGACCCCTTATCAGGTCCGATAGCAATCAGCCCCAGCATTTT
>TRBV19|14|TRBD1|TRBJ1-3|many
CATGTGFSGNTIYF
TGTGCCACCGGGACAGGATTCTCTGGAAACACCATATATTTT
>TRBV18|16|TRBD1|TRBJ1-1|once
CASSSGGTGRNTEALF
TGTGCCAGCTCAAGCGGAGGGACAGGTCGGAACACTGAAGCTTTATTT
>TRBV6-1|18|-|TRBJ2-6|many
CASSYGQGTFSGANVLTF
TGTGCCAGCAGTTACGGGCAGGGAACTTTCTCTGGGGCCAACGTCCTGACTTTC
>TRBV2|15|TRBD1|TRBJ2-5|-
CASGHTATGAETQYF
TGTGCCAGCGGCCACACCGCGACAGGGGCCGAGACCCAGTACTTC
>TRBV6-1|14|-|TRBJ1-1|many
CASSSGPTNTEAFF
TGTGCCAGCAGTTCCGGACCTACCAACACTGAAGCTTTCTTT
>TRBV19|14|-|TRBJ2-6|-
CASLEDSGANVLTF
TGTGCCAGTTTGGAGGACTCTGGGGCCAACGTCCTGACTTTC
>TRBV5-6|14|TRBD1|TRBJ1-5|-
CDSSFGTGHQPQHF
TGTGACAGCAGCTTCGGGACAGGTCATCAGCCCCAGCATTTT
>TRBV11-3|16|-|TRBJ1-3|many
CASSSWAITEGNTIYF
TGTGCCAGCAGCTCGTGGGCCATAACGGAAGGAAACACCATATATTTT
>TRBV5-1|14|-|TRBJ1-2|many
CASSPAGRAYGYTF
TGCGCCAGCAGCCCAGCCGGGCGGGCCTATGGCTACACCTTC
>TRBV11-2|16|-|TRBJ2-3|-
CASSSPGGPSADTQYF
TGTGCCAGCAGCTCCCCAGGGGGACCTAGCGCAGATACGCAGTATTTT
>TRBV20-1|14|-|TRBJ2-1|few
CSAKTPRTYNEQFF
TGCAGTGCTAAAACCCCCCGGACGTACAATGAGCAGTTCTTC
>TRBV28|15|TRBD2|TRBJ2-7|-
CASSLNDGRGYEQYF
TGTGCCAGCAGTTTAAATGACGGGAGGGGCTACGAGCAGTACTTC
>TRBV3-1|13|-|TRBJ1-1|many
CASSQGVGTEAFF
TGTGCCAGCAGCCAGGGTGTGGGAACTGAAGCTTTCTTT
>TRBV12-3/TRBV12-4|16|-|TRBJ2-1|-
CASSLGGGEGYNEQFF
TGTGCCAGCAGCTTAGGGGGGGGGGAGGGTTACAATGAGCAGTTCTTC
>TRBV27|14|-|TRBJ1-2|many
CASSPLTGSGGYTF
TGTGCCAGCAGCCCCTTAACAGGGTCCGGTGGCTACACCTTC
>TRBV12-3/TRBV12-4|14|TRBD1|TRBJ1-1|many
CASSLRTGNTEAFF
TGTGCCAGCAGTCTAAGGACAGGGAACACTGAAGCTTTCTTT
>TRBV10-2|16|-|TRBJ2-7|-
CASSDRQRASSYEQYF
TGCGCCAGCAGTGATCGGCAGCGGGCGAGCTCCTACGAGCAGTACTTC
>TRBV7-9|15|TRBD2|TRBJ2-5|many
CASSLQLAGGETQYF
TGTGCCAGCAGCTTACAACTAGCGGGAGGAGAGACCCAGTACTTC
>TRBV7-9|15|-|TRBJ2-7|many
CASSLLANSPGEQYF
TGTGCCAGCAGCTTACTCGCCAACAGCCCCGGGGAGCAGTACTTC
>TRBV14|16|TRBD1|TRBJ1-1|-
CASSQLIGQVNTEAFF
TGTGCCAGCAGCCAATTAATAGGACAGGTGAACACTGAAGCTTTCTTT
>TRBV4-1|14|-|TRBJ1-6|few
CASSQGDSRAPLHF
TGCGCCAGCAGCCAAGGAGACAGTAGGGCACCCCTCCACTTT
>TRBV5-1|15|-|TRBJ2-1|few
CASSLNRVSYNEQFF
TGCGCCAGCAGCTTAAACAGGGTTAGCTACAATGAGCAGTTCTTC
>TRBV10-2|14|TRBD1|TRBJ1-5|-
CASKEGQGGQPQHF
TGCGCCAGCAAAGAGGGACAGGGTGGCCAGCCCCAGCATTTT
>TRBV28|15|-|TRBJ2-2|-
CASTLTGYNTGELFF
TGTGCCAGCACCTTAACTGGTTATAACACCGGGGAGCTGTTTTTT
>TRBV12-3/TRBV12-4|18|-|TRBJ2-7|-
CASSPLLAISVFVVEQYF
TGTGCCAGCAGTCCTCTATTGGCCATTTCTGTGTTTGTGGTCGAGCAGTACTTC
>TRBV12-5|17|-|TRBJ2-7|-
CASGLARTANPFYEQYF
TGTGCTAGTGGTTTGGCTCGGACAGCTAACCCTTTCTACGAGCAGTACTTC
>TRBV5-1|15|TRBD1|TRBJ1-3|many
CASSAGTDSGNTIYF
TGCGCCAGCAGCGCAGGGACAGACTCTGGAAACACCATATATTTT
>TRBV18|14|TRBD1|TRBJ2-7|many
CASSPGQGRGEQYF
TGTGCCAGCTCACCGGGACAGGGAAGAGGTGAGCAGTACTTC
>TRBV6-2/TRBV6-3|14|-|TRBJ2-3|many
CASRYSGSTDTQYF
TGTGCCAGCAGGTATAGCGGTAGCACAGATACGCAGTATTTT
>TRBV11-2|18|TRBD2|TRBJ2-6|many
CASSLRAEGTTGANVLTF
TGTGCCAGCAGCTTAAGGGCAGAGGGGACTACTGGGGCCAACGTCCTGACTTTC
>TRBV28|14|TRBD1|TRBJ1-1|-
CTSRPGTGWTEAFF
TGTACCAGCAGGCCCGGGACAGGGTGGACTGAAGCTTTCTTT
>TRBV30|13|-|TRBJ2-7|-
CAWSRGVAYEQHF
TGTGCCTGGAGTAGAGGCGTCGCCTACGAGCAGCACTTC
>TRBV20-1|15|TRBD1|TRBJ1-5|few
CSARKLGQGNQPQHF
TGCAGTGCTAGAAAATTAGGACAGGGGAACCAGCCCCAGCATTTT
>TRBV7-2|16|-|TRBJ2-2|many
CASSLVAGSNTGELFF
TGTGCCAGCAGCTTAGTTGCGGGGTCGAACACCGGGGAGCTGTTTTTT
>TRBV28|13|TRBD1|TRBJ1-5|-
CATFQGGHQPQHF
TGTGCCACATTCCAGGGGGGTCATCAGCCCCAGCATTTT
>TRBV6-1|17|TRBD2|TRBJ2-3|many
CASSAWVAGGTTDTQYF
TGTGCCAGCAGTGCCTGGGTAGCGGGAGGGACCACAGATACGCAGTATTTT
>TRBV3-1|15|TRBD2|TRBJ2-3|many
CASSISGTLADTQYF
TGTGCCAGCAGTATTAGCGGGACGTTGGCAGATACGCAGTATTTT